Listed below are T cell receptor beta chains from one sample, sequenced in a study of blood T cell repertoires in COVID-19. The protocol was immunoSEQ multiplex PCR, while the TCRdb copy is restricted to in-frame clones and leaves out a portion. The sample carries 300,000 to 350,000 clones, roughly 90% recorded once. What was sequenced was peripheral blood. These receptors all stem from a woman in her 30s with COVID-19, enrolled during active disease. CDR3s include the opening cysteine and the closing phenylalanine or tryptophan. A D gene is named only where the DNA matches it firmly. A row's size may be missing; if present it is once, few, many or a size class.

V: TRBV27
size: NA
D: NA
J: TRBJ1-2
CDR3: CASSFSQMNYGYTF
DNA: TGTGCCAGCAGTTTCAGTCAGATGAACTATGGCTACACCTTC

V: TRBV25-1
size: NA
D: NA
J: TRBJ2-3
CDR3: CASRRTGGGVADTQYF
DNA: TGTGCCAGCAGGCGGACTGGCGGCGGGGTCGCAGATACGCAGTATTTT

V: TRBV5-4
size: NA
D: TRBD2
J: TRBJ2-1
CDR3: CASSPTLAGIRNEQFF
DNA: TGTGCCAGCAGCCCAACACTAGCGGGGATTAGGAATGAGCAGTTCTTC

V: TRBV9
size: NA
D: NA
J: TRBJ2-1
CDR3: CASSVLQGSYNEQFF
DNA: TGTGCCAGCAGCGTATTACAGGGCTCCTACAATGAGCAGTTCTTC

V: TRBV4-1
size: NA
D: TRBD2
J: TRBJ2-5
CDR3: CASSQGIAGQETQYF
DNA: TGCGCCAGCAGCCAAGGGATAGCGGGGCAAGAGACCCAGTACTTC

V: TRBV6-2/TRBV6-3
size: NA
D: NA
J: TRBJ2-7
CDR3: CASSGASYEQYF
DNA: TGTGCCAGCAGTGGGGCTAGCTACGAGCAGTACTTC

V: TRBV25-1
size: NA
D: TRBD2
J: TRBJ2-5
CDR3: CASSEKVAGGGQETQYF
DNA: TGTGCCAGCAGTGAAAAGGTAGCGGGAGGGGGTCAAGAGACCCAGTACTTC

V: TRBV9
size: NA
D: NA
J: TRBJ2-5
CDR3: CASSLAAHRETQYF
DNA: TGTGCCAGCAGCCTCGCGGCCCACAGGGAGACCCAGTACTTC

V: TRBV6-5
size: NA
D: NA
J: TRBJ2-1
CDR3: CASSPLLRGDEQFF
DNA: TGTGCCAGCAGTCCACTATTGCGAGGCGATGAGCAGTTCTTC

V: TRBV7-9
size: NA
D: NA
J: TRBJ2-5
CDR3: CASSLPTGVEETQYF
DNA: TGTGCCAGCAGCTTACCAACCGGGGTTGAAGAGACCCAGTACTTC

V: TRBV10-3
size: NA
D: NA
J: TRBJ1-1
CDR3: CAIAGEKGTEAFF
DNA: TGTGCCATAGCAGGGGAAAAGGGAACTGAAGCTTTCTTT

V: TRBV11-2
size: NA
D: TRBD1
J: TRBJ1-4
CDR3: CASSLEGRGLANEKLFF
DNA: TGTGCCAGCAGCTTAGAAGGCAGGGGGCTTGCTAATGAAAAACTGTTTTTT

V: TRBV11-2
size: NA
D: NA
J: TRBJ2-5
CDR3: CASSFRGELETQYF
DNA: TGTGCCAGCAGCTTCCGCGGGGAATTAGAGACCCAGTACTTC

V: TRBV28
size: NA
D: TRBD2
J: TRBJ2-3
CDR3: CASSHDTFTSGRSDTQYF
DNA: TGTGCCAGCAGCCACGATACCTTTACTAGCGGGAGGTCAGATACGCAGTATTTT

V: TRBV19
size: NA
D: TRBD2
J: TRBJ2-7
CDR3: CASSMKGTSGATYEQYF
DNA: TGTGCCAGTAGTATGAAAGGGACTAGCGGAGCGACCTACGAGCAGTACTTC

V: TRBV28
size: NA
D: TRBD1
J: TRBJ2-3
CDR3: CASSIGQGTDTQYF
DNA: TGTGCCAGCAGCATTGGACAGGGGACAGATACGCAGTATTTT

V: TRBV5-8
size: NA
D: NA
J: TRBJ1-1
CDR3: CASPEFQGYTEAFF
DNA: TGTGCCAGCCCCGAGTTCCAGGGATACACTGAAGCTTTCTTT

V: TRBV21-1
size: once
D: NA
J: TRBJ2-2
CDR3: CASSSKPGGCGELFF
DNA: TGTGCCAGCAGCTCCAAACCGGGGGGATGCGGGGAGCTGTTTTTT

V: TRBV10-3
size: NA
D: NA
J: TRBJ1-2
CDR3: CATGGGPKSGYTF
DNA: TGTGCCACGGGCGGAGGGCCTAAGAGTGGCTACACCTTC

V: TRBV6-5
size: NA
D: NA
J: TRBJ2-1
CDR3: CASRPEVAHNEQFF
DNA: TGTGCCAGCAGACCGGAAGTAGCCCACAATGAGCAGTTCTTC

V: TRBV3-1/TRBV3-2
size: NA
D: NA
J: TRBJ2-7
CDR3: CASSLPGLTTRQYF
DNA: TGTGCCAGCAGCCTCCCGGGACTGACTACGAGGCAGTACTTC

V: TRBV11-2
size: NA
D: NA
J: TRBJ2-7
CDR3: CASSARGDEQYF
DNA: TGTGCCAGCAGCGCCAGGGGGGACGAGCAGTACTTC

V: TRBV7-3
size: once
D: TRBD2
J: TRBJ2-3
CDR3: CASSFKLARGNTQYF
DNA: TGTGCCAGCAGCTTTAAACTAGCGCGAGGGAATACGCAGTATTTT

V: TRBV20-1
size: NA
D: NA
J: TRBJ2-7
CDR3: CSASYFDEQYF
DNA: TGCAGTGCTAGCTACTTCGACGAGCAGTACTTC

V: TRBV7-9
size: NA
D: NA
J: TRBJ1-1
CDR3: CASSKPPGLREAFF
DNA: TGTGCCAGCAGTAAGCCTCCAGGGTTGCGGGAAGCTTTCTTT

V: TRBV15
size: NA
D: NA
J: TRBJ2-2
CDR3: CATSREGLTTGELFF
DNA: TGTGCCACCAGCAGAGAGGGCCTGACCACCGGGGAGCTGTTTTTT

V: TRBV9
size: NA
D: TRBD1
J: TRBJ2-7
CDR3: CASSVGDSRLEQYF
DNA: TGTGCCAGCAGCGTAGGGGACAGCCGTCTGGAGCAGTACTTC

V: TRBV11-2
size: NA
D: NA
J: TRBJ2-7
CDR3: CASSSGYEQYF
DNA: TGTGCCAGCAGCTCCGGTTACGAGCAGTACTTC

V: TRBV4-1
size: NA
D: NA
J: TRBJ1-4
CDR3: CASSKRDSKVDEKLFF
DNA: TGCGCCAGCAGCAAGAGGGACTCCAAGGTCGATGAAAAACTGTTTTTT

V: TRBV18
size: NA
D: NA
J: TRBJ2-7
CDR3: CASSLRAWGNEQYF
DNA: TGTGCCAGCTCACTCCGGGCGTGGGGCAACGAGCAGTACTTC

V: TRBV25-1
size: NA
D: NA
J: TRBJ1-6
CDR3: CASRPGFGYNSPLHF
DNA: TGTGCCAGTAGACCAGGGTTTGGTTATAATTCACCCCTCCACTTT

V: TRBV5-6
size: NA
D: NA
J: TRBJ1-5
CDR3: CASSLGGANQPQHF
DNA: TGTGCCAGCAGCCTAGGGGGGGCCAATCAGCCCCAGCATTTT

V: TRBV19
size: NA
D: TRBD2
J: TRBJ2-5
CDR3: CARGGGGEGQETQYF
DNA: TGTGCCCGCGGGGGGGGCGGGGAGGGTCAGGAGACCCAGTACTTC

V: TRBV24-1
size: NA
D: TRBD2
J: TRBJ2-2
CDR3: CATSDFLLAGAGTGELFF
DNA: TGTGCCACCAGTGATTTCCTGCTAGCGGGAGCAGGCACCGGGGAGCTGTTTTTT

V: TRBV7-8
size: NA
D: NA
J: TRBJ2-7
CDR3: CASSFRTAPTYEQYF
DNA: TGTGCCAGCAGCTTCCGGACAGCCCCAACCTACGAGCAGTACTTC

V: TRBV6-4
size: NA
D: TRBD1
J: TRBJ2-1
CDR3: CASSRDRYHHEQFF
DNA: TGTGCCAGCAGTCGGGACAGGTACCATCATGAGCAGTTCTTC

V: TRBV28
size: NA
D: NA
J: TRBJ1-2
CDR3: CASSLFPNGISYGYTF
DNA: TGTGCCAGCAGTTTATTCCCTAACGGGATTTCCTATGGCTACACCTTC

V: TRBV4-2
size: NA
D: NA
J: TRBJ2-2
CDR3: CASSHPKRAAGELFF
DNA: TGTGCCAGCAGCCACCCCAAGAGGGCGGCCGGGGAGCTGTTTTTT

V: TRBV7-9
size: NA
D: TRBD1
J: TRBJ1-3
CDR3: CASSWGQGNTIYF
DNA: TGTGCCAGCAGCTGGGGACAGGGGAACACCATATATTTT

V: TRBV9
size: NA
D: NA
J: TRBJ2-5
CDR3: CASSVRGYETQYF
DNA: TGTGCCAGCAGCGTCAGGGGATACGAGACCCAGTACTTC

V: TRBV7-9
size: NA
D: TRBD2
J: TRBJ2-7
CDR3: CASSKEAGLAYEQYF
DNA: TGTGCCAGCAGCAAAGAGGCGGGACTAGCCTACGAGCAGTACTTC

V: TRBV30
size: NA
D: TRBD1
J: TRBJ2-5
CDR3: CAWNRGGETQYF
DNA: TGTGCCTGGAACAGGGGCGGGGAGACCCAGTACTTC

V: TRBV2
size: NA
D: NA
J: TRBJ1-6
CDR3: CASCFGGRPNSPLHF
DNA: TGTGCCAGCTGTTTTGGGGGCCGACCCAATTCACCCCTCCACTTT

V: TRBV4-3
size: NA
D: TRBD2
J: TRBJ2-1
CDR3: CASSQGLAGDNEQFF
DNA: TGCGCCAGCAGCCAAGGACTAGCGGGAGACAATGAGCAGTTCTTC

V: TRBV6-2/TRBV6-3
size: NA
D: TRBD2
J: TRBJ2-7
CDR3: CASSTVGVAGLYEQYF
DNA: TGTGCCAGCAGTACCGTCGGGGTAGCGGGACTCTACGAGCAGTACTTC

V: TRBV3-1/TRBV3-2
size: NA
D: NA
J: TRBJ1-4
CDR3: CASSLTRGGGRINEKLFF
DNA: TGTGCCAGCAGCCTCACGAGAGGGGGGGGACGAATTAATGAAAAACTGTTTTTT

V: TRBV18
size: NA
D: NA
J: TRBJ2-1
CDR3: CASSPRTLTYNEQFF
DNA: TGTGCCAGCTCACCGCGGACACTAACGTACAATGAGCAGTTCTTC